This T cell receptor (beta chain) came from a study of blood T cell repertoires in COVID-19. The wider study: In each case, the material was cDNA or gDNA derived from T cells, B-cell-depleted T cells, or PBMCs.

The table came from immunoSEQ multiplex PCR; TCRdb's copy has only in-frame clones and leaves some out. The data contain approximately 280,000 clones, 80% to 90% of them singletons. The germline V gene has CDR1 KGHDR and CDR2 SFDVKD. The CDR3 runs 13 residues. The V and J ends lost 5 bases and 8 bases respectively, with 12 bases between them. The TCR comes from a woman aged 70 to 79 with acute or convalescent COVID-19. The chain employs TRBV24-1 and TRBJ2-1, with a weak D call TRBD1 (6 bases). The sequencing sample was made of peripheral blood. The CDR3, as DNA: TGTGCCACCAGTGTTGGGGGCTTGGATGAGCAGTTCTTC. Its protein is CATSVGGLDEQFF.